This TCR beta chain is drawn from a study of T cell repertoires in cytomegalovirus infection (dated by TCRdb to about 2019). As for the study more broadly: Because public TCR beta signatures pointed to carriage of CMV infection together with the matching HLA type, the HLA type of each donor mattered for the analysis.

The CDR3 sequence holds 15 residues, the cysteine and phenylalanine included. The DNA shown is the 45-base CDR3, in frame from base 1. Trimming leaves V shorter by 2 bases and J shorter by 8 bases, with the junction holding 7 bases beyond the gene matches. This clonotype was found a few times. Its antigen is unknown. No base qualities exist here, and no much larger clone lies one base off it. What the authors observed across the whole study: The ex vivo response was dominated by HLA-C-restricted CMV-specific TCR beta clonotypes, which also provided the single most frequent clonotype in two of eight donors. In both this cohort and an independent cohort of some 370 donors, the cumulative frequency of public TCR beta family members distinguished carriers of CMV infection plus the relevant HLA type.

This sample was sequenced with an Illumina HiSeq 1500. Using fastp at Q25 and MiXCR, TCRdb reprocessed the public reads and kept productive beta chains. Rows with one shared CDR3 protein collapse into an entry with the most common genes and DNA. This sample lists about 740,000 distinct CDR3 sequences; approximately 34% were detected once. The top ten constitute about 2.8% of the sample. The chain links TRBV12-3 or TRBV12-4 with TRBJ2-1; TRBD2 matches 9 bases in the middle. Sequencing was done on a sample of PBMCs. This TCR was sampled from a human donor in good health (CMV status not recorded). Some clones in this sample may be carry-over from other donors' samples. The CDR3 region has the sequence CASSLSSGKNDEQFF. The DNA sequence is TGTGCCAGCAGTTTATCTAGCGGGAAAAATGATGAGCAGTTCTTC.